The clone carrying this T cell receptor beta chain appeared once. This sample was taken from a study of blood T cells in healthy people across ages. Combining a sample-barcoded 5' primer with a J-beta primer mix, a second PCR ran for roughly 7 to 12 cycles. TCRdb processed the 5' RACE reads anew with MiXCR; each CDR3 protein has one entry. This sample has more than 700,000 distinct CDR3 sequences, with about 55% found just once. The CDR3 is 14 residues long. The ends were cut back, 1 base at V and 14 bases at J, with 19 bases in the middle. CDR1 and CDR2 (germline): LGHDT, YNNKEL (reference sequence).

This receptor was taken from a man older than 75 in good health. The source material was blood. The chain recombines TRBV3-1 with TRBJ2-3; D is perhaps TRBD2 (5 bases). The CDR3 DNA follows: TGTGCCAGCAGCCAAGTCCGGGAACACAGATACGCGTATTTT. Encoded protein: CASSQVREHRYAYF.